The sequence of this T cell receptor (beta chain) was determined in a study of blood T cell repertoires in COVID-19. Overall study context: Samples came from the United States, Italy and Spain, spanning acute and convalescent COVID-19.

V was clipped by 3 bases and J by 0 bases, with 12 bases between them. Germline CDR1 SNHLY, CDR2 FYNNEI. The CDR3 contains 17 residues. As processed by the authors: Amplified reference gene primers provided the basis for estimating nucleated cell counts. The protocol was immunoSEQ multiplex PCR, while the TCRdb copy is restricted to in-frame clones and leaves out a portion. The DNA gave D and trimming, while V, J and clone size come from that table. The data hold a few hundred thousand clones, with 85% to 90% observed a single time. This rearrangement joins TRBV2 to TRBJ2-6, with a possible D match to TRBD1 (6 bases). This TCR was recovered from a middle-aged woman with acute or convalescent COVID-19. Material: peripheral blood. The CDR3 sequence is CASSEWQGISGANVLTF. The CDR3 DNA is TGTGCCAGCAGTGAGTGGCAGGGGATCTCTGGGGCCAACGTCCTGACTTTC.